The clone carrying this TCR beta chain has more than one count but fewer than ten. Method: immunoSEQ multiplex PCR; TCRdb's copy keeps in-frame clones and lacks some. The sample comprises 2,500 to 3,000 clones, roughly 30% of which are singletons, and 12% to 15% rests with the top ten. These data originate in a study of T cells in localized non-small cell lung cancer. Germline loops: CDR1 MNHGY, CDR2 SAAAGT. This CDR3 is built from 15 residues. V dropped 4 bases and J dropped 4; count of bases not matched to a gene: 8. The source material was lung tumor tissue, sampled before any cancer treatment. This clonotype was obtained from a woman aged 35-75 years with stage III lung adenocarcinoma. The rearrangement joins TRBV6-8 to TRBJ1-1; 8 bases are shared with TRBD1. The CDR3 coding sequence is TGTGCCAGCAGTTCATACACAGGGGGTCCCACTGAAGCTTTCTTT. Encoded protein: CASSSYTGGPTEAFF.